This TCR beta chain was found in a study of beta chain features in type 1 diabetes. The study, taken as a whole, reports: Moderate but significant shortening of TCRB CDR3s was recorded in all four CD4+ subsets from Type 1 diabetes patients.

Expressed TCRB transcripts were sequenced, since all the RNA that had been isolated was reverse transcribed. Repertoires were generated with immunoSEQ multiplex PCR, while TCRdb's copy carries only in-frame clones and drops some. The sample records some 240,000 clones, 11% being singletons. About 120 mL of blood, on average, came from one heparinised draw per donor. Details on this clone: Its target is unknown.

The source of this sequence is a man younger than 30 in good health. Sequencing was done on a sample of central memory CD4+ T cells from blood.

The DNA of the CDR3 is TGTGCCAGCTCACCAACCGGGACAGGAAGGAACTCCTACGAGCAGTACTTC. Protein: CASSPTGTGRNSYEQYF. The gene calls are TRBV18 and TRBJ2-7; 8 bases are shared with TRBD1. This CDR3 is built from 17 residues. The germline gives CDR1 KGHSH, CDR2 LQKENI. V lost 2 bases and J lost 0; bases outside the gene matches: 9.